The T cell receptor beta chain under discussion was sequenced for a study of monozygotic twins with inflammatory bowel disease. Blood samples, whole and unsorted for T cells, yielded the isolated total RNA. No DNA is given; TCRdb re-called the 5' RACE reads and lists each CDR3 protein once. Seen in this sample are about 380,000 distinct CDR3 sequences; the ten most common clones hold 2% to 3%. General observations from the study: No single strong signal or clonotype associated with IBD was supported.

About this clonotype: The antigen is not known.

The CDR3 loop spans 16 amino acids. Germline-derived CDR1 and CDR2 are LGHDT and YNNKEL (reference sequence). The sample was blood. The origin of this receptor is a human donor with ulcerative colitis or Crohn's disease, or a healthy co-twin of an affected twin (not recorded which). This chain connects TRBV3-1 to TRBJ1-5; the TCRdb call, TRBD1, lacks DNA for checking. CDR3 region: CASSHSRVGSNQPQHF.